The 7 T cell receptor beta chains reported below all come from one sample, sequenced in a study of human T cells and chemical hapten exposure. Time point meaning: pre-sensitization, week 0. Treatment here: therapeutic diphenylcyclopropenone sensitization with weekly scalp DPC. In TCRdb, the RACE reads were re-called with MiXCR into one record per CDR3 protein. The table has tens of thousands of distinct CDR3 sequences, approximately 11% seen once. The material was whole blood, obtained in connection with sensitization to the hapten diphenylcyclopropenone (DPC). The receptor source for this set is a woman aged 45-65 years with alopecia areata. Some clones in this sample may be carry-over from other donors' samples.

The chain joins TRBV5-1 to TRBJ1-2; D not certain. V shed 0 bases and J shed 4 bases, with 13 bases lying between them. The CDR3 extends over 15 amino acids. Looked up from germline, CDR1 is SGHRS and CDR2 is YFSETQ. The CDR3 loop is CASSLESQVTYGYTF. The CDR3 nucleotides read TGCGCCAGCAGCTTGGAGTCTCAAGTCACCTATGGCTACACCTTC.

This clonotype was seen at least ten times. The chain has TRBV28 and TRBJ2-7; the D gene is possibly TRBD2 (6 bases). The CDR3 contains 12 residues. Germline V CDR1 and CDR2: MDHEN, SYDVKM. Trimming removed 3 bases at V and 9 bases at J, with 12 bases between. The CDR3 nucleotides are TGTGCCAGCAGTTTCCGGGGGAAGGGGCAGTACTTC. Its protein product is CASSFRGKGQYF. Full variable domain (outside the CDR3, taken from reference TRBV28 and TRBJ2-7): DVKVTQSSRYLVKRTGEKVFLECVQDMDHENMFWYRQDPGLGLRLIYFSYDVKMKEKGDIPEGYSVSREKKERFSLILESASTNQTSMYLCASSFRGKGQYFGPGTRLTVT.

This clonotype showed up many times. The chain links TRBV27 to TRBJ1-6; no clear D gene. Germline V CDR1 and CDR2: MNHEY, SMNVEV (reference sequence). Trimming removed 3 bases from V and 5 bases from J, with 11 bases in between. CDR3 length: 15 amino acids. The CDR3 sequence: CASSFLPLDNSPLHF. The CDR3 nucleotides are TGTGCCAGCAGTTTCCTCCCTTTAGATAATTCACCCCTCCACTTT.

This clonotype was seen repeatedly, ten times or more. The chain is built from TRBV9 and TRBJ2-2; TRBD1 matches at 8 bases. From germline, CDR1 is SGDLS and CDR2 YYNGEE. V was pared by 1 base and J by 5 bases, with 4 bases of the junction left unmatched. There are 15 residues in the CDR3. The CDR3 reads CASSVQGAQTGELFF. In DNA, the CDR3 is TGTGCCAGCAGCGTACAGGGGGCGCAGACCGGGGAGCTGTTTTTT. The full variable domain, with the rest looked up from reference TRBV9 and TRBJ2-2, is DSGVTQTPKHLITATGQRVTLRCSPRSGDLSVYWYQQSLDQGLQFLIQYYNGEERAKGNILERFSAQQFPDLHSELNLSSLELGDSALYFCASSVQGAQTGELFFGEGSRLTVL.

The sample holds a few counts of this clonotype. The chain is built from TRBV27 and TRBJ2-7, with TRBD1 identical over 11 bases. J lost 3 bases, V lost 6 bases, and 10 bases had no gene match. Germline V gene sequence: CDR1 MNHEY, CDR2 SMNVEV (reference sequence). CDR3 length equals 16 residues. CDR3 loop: CASRPLGTGGVYEQYF. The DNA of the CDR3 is TGTGCCAGCAGGCCCCTCGGGACAGGGGGGGTCTACGAGCAGTACTTC.

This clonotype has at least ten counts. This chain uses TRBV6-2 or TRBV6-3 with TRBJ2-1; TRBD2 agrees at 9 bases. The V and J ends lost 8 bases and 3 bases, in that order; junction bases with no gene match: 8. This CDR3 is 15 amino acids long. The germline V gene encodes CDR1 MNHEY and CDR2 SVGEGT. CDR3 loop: CASGRSGGNYNEQFF. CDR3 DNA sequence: TGTGCCAGCGGCAGGAGCGGGGGGAACTACAATGAGCAGTTCTTC.

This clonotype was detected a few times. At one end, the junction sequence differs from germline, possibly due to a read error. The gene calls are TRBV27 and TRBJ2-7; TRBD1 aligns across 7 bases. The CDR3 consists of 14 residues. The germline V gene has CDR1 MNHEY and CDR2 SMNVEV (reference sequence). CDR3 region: CVSGPDRIPYEQYF. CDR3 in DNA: TGTGTCAGCGGCCCGGACAGGATTCCCTACGAGCAGTACTTC.